Following are 16 T cell receptor beta chains from one sample sequenced in a study of blood T cell repertoires in COVID-19. Sequenced by immunoSEQ multiplex PCR; TCRdb stores in-frame clones only, minus some. This table has 200,000 to 250,000 clones, around 86% appearing once. Sequencing was done on a sample of peripheral blood. These receptors were taken from a man older than 75 with acute or convalescent COVID-19.

This sequence joins TRBV28 and TRBJ2-1; 15 bases line up with TRBD2. Germline V gene lookup returns CDR1 MDHEN and CDR2 SYDVKM. V lost 7 bases and J lost 6; bases outside the gene matches: 16. This CDR3 has 19 amino acids. The CDR3 region is CASISTLRTSGRAVNEQFF. The DNA for the CDR3 is TGTGCCAGCATAAGTACACTTCGGACTAGCGGGAGGGCCGTCAATGAGCAGTTCTTC.

The chain joins TRBV30 to TRBJ1-1, with a weak D call TRBD1 (5 bases). CDR3 length: 11 amino acids. V lost 0 bases and J 11 bases, leaving 10 bases between the germline ends. The germline gives CDR1 GTSNPN, CDR2 SVGIG (reference sequence). The CDR3 loop reads CAWSVQAGAFF. CDR3 DNA: TGTGCCTGGAGTGTACAGGCGGGGGCTTTCTTT.

The rearrangement links TRBV11-2 to TRBJ2-5, with 7 bases aligning to TRBD1. This CDR3 contains 15 residues. Germline V CDR1 and CDR2: SGHAT, FQNNGV. With V trimmed by 2 bases and J by 4 bases, 7 bases remained unmatched. In DNA, the CDR3 is TGTGCCAGCAGCTTAAACAGGGGATCGCTAGAGACCCAGTACTTC. It is translated as CASSLNRGSLETQYF.

This sequence joins TRBV4-1 and TRBJ2-1, with TRBD2 as a possible D gene (5 bases). V was pared by 0 bases and J by 0 bases, with 9 bases between. Looked up from germline, CDR1 is MGHRA and CDR2 is YSYEKL. The CDR3 consists of 16 residues. CDR3 DNA: TGCGCCAGCAGCCAAGAGTCTGCGGGCTCCTACAATGAGCAGTTCTTC. Translation gives CASSQESAGSYNEQFF.

This chain's CDR3 is CACLSGGGTGELFF. The CDR3 nucleotides read TGTGCCTGCTTATCGGGGGGAGGCACCGGGGAGCTGTTTTTT. The J gene is TRBJ2-2, the V gene TRBV30; TRBD2 aligns across 7 bases. The CDR3 length is 14 residues. Germline CDR1 reads GTSNPN; CDR2 reads SVGIG (reference sequence). Losses at the gene ends were 6 bases for V and 4 bases for J; bases not matched to a gene: 8.

J is TRBJ2-3 and V is TRBV7-9, with 10 bases aligning to TRBD1. CDR1 and CDR2 (germline): SEHNR, FQNEAQ (reference sequence). After removal of 4 bases from V and 4 bases from J, the junction contained 8 bases not matched to a gene. This CDR3 contains 16 residues. The chain's CDR3 is CASSSPTGGEADTQYF. For the CDR3, the DNA is TGTGCCAGCAGCTCACCGACAGGGGGCGAAGCAGATACGCAGTATTTT.

CDR3 nucleotide sequence: TGTGCCAGCAGCTTAAGGGGAGGTGGTGGGGAGACCCAGTACTTC. Translation: CASSLRGGGGETQYF. This chain connects TRBV7-3 to TRBJ2-5; D may be TRBD2 (6 bases). The V gene's germline CDR1 is SGHTA and CDR2 FQGTGA. V was pared by 1 base and J by 5 bases, with 14 bases between. This CDR3 is 15 amino acids long.

The chain joins TRBV7-9 to TRBJ2-7, with TRBD2 as a possible D gene (6 bases). The CDR3 is 12 residues long. V was cut by 4 bases and J by 5 bases, with 9 bases left in between. The germline gives CDR1 SEHNR, CDR2 FQNEAQ (reference sequence). CDR3 sequence: CASSWGDDEQYF. CDR3 in DNA: TGTGCCAGCAGCTGGGGGGACGACGAGCAGTACTTC.

The chain uses TRBV2 and TRBJ1-1; TRBD1 aligns across 7 bases. The V gene's germline CDR1 is SNHLY and CDR2 FYNNEI. Trimming cost V 1 base and J 1 base; bases outside gene matches: 0. The CDR3 covers 14 residues. The CDR3 region is CASSEDRGNTEAFF. Written as DNA, the CDR3 is TGTGCCAGCAGTGAAGACAGGGGGAACACTGAAGCTTTCTTT.

The chain employs TRBV11-2 and TRBJ2-1; 13 bases line up with TRBD2. Trimming cost V 4 bases and J 5 bases; bases outside gene matches: 5. The CDR3 extends over 16 amino acids. Germline CDR1 and CDR2: SGHAT and FQNNGV. This CDR3 reads CASSSPGLAGNNEQFF. CDR3 in DNA: TGTGCCAGCAGCTCACCGGGACTAGCGGGGAACAATGAGCAGTTCTTC.

The rearrangement joins TRBV7-2 to TRBJ2-2; TRBD2 agrees at 10 bases. Per germline, CDR1 SGHTA and CDR2 FQGNSA. This CDR3 has 16 amino acids. The ends lost 5 bases at V and 2 bases at J; junction bases unmatched: 5. The CDR3 is CASSKGLAANTGELFF. The CDR3 DNA is TGTGCCAGCAGCAAAGGACTAGCGGCCAACACCGGGGAGCTGTTTTTT.

In its sample, this clone was seen a few times. The chain combines TRBV21-1 with TRBJ1-4. TRBV21-1 is a documented pseudogene. CDR3 length: 11 residues. The CDR3 sequence is CANSTPIKLFF. The DNA for the CDR3 is TGTGCCAACTCCACCCCTATAAAACTGTTTTTT.

This chain links TRBV5-5 with TRBJ1-3; D uncertain. Germline V CDR1 and CDR2: SGHKS, YYEKEE (reference sequence). There are 15 residues in the CDR3. With 0 bases removed from V and 3 bases from J, the gap between germline ends came to 10 bases. CDR3 nucleotides: TGTGCCAGCAGCTTGGCCGGAGTGCTTGGAAACACCATATATTTT. It translates to CASSLAGVLGNTIYF.

This chain links TRBV24-1 with TRBJ2-2; 7 bases fit TRBD1. The CDR3 totals 16 residues. Germline V gene lookup returns CDR1 KGHDR and CDR2 SFDVKD. Trimming took 4 bases from V and 5 from J; bases not matched to a gene: 9. For the CDR3, the DNA is TGTGCCACCAGTGACCCCCGGACAGGAATTACCGGGGAGCTGTTTTTT. Residues: CATSDPRTGITGELFF.

The gene calls are TRBV12-3 or TRBV12-4 and TRBJ2-5, with 7 bases lining up with TRBD1. V lost 5 bases, J lost 5 bases, and 2 bases stayed unmatched. The CDR3 length is 12 residues. CDR3 sequence (DNA): TGTGCCAGCAGTGACAGGGTTGAGACCCAGTACTTC. As protein: CASSDRVETQYF.

V and J are TRBV18 and TRBJ1-5; 10 bases line up with TRBD1. CDR1 is KGHSH and CDR2 is LQKENI in the germline V gene. The junction had 2 bases not matched to a gene; V was cut back by 2 bases and J by 7 bases. The CDR3 has 14 residues. The CDR3 nucleotides read TGTGCCAGCTCACCAGGGGACAGGGGCCAGCCCCAGCATTTT. Encoded protein: CASSPGDRGQPQHF.